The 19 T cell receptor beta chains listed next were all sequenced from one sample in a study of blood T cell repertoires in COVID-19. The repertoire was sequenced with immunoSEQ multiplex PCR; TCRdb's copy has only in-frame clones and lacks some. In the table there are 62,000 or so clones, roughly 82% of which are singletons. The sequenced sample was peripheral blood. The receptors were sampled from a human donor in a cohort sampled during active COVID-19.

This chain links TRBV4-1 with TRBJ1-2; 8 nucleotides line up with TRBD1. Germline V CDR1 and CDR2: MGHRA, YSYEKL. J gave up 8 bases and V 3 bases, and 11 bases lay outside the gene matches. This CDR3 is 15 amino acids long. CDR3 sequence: CASSQAGQGAGGYTF. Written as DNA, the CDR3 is TGCGCCAGCAGCCAGGCCGGGCAGGGGGCAGGCGGCTACACCTTC.

The CDR3 sequence is CASSFNSESGNTIYF. CDR3 nucleotides: TGCGCCAGCAGCTTCAACAGTGAATCCGGAAACACCATATATTTT. The V call is TRBV5-1, the J call TRBJ1-3; D call uncertain. Trimming pared 2 bases from V and 4 bases from J, leaving 13 bases between. Germline CDR1 is SGHRS and CDR2 is YFSETQ. CDR3 length: 15 amino acids. The complete variable domain, with remaining parts taken from reference TRBV5-1 and TRBJ1-3, reads KAGVTQTPRYLIKTRGQQVTLSCSPISGHRSVSWYQQTPGQGLQFLFEYFSETQRNKGNFPGRFSGRQFSNSRSEMNVSTLELGDSALYLCASSFNSESGNTIYFGEGSWLTVV.

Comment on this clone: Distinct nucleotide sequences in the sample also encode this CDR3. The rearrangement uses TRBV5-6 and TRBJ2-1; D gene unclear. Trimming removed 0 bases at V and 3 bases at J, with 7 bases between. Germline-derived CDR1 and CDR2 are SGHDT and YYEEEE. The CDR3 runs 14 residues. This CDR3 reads CASSLGQFYNEQFF. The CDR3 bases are TGTGCCAGCAGCTTGGGTCAGTTCTACAATGAGCAGTTCTTC.

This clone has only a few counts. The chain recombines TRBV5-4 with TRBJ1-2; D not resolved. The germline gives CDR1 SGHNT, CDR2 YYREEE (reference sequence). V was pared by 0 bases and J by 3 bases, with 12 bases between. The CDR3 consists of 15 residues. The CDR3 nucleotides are TGTGCCAGCAGCTTGGCCGCCGGAGTTGACTATGGCTACACCTTC. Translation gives CASSLAAGVDYGYTF.

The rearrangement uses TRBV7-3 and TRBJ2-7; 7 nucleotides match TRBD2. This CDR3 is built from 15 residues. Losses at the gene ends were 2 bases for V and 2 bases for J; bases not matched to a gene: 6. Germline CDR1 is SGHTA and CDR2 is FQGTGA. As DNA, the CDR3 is TGTGCCAGCAGCTTAGACTCTAGCGGAACCTACGAGCAGTACTTC. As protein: CASSLDSSGTYEQYF.

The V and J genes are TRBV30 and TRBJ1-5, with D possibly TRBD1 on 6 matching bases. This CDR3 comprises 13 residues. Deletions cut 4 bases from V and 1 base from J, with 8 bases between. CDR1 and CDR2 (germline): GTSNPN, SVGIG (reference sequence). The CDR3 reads CAWTTGSNQPQHF. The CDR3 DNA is TGTGCCTGGACGACAGGAAGCAATCAGCCCCAGCATTTT.

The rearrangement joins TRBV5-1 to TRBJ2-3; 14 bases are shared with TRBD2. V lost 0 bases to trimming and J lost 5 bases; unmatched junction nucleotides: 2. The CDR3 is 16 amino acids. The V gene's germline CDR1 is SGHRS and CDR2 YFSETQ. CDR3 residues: CASSLGTSGGRDTQYF. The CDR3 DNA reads TGCGCCAGCAGCTTGGGGACTAGCGGGGGGCGAGATACGCAGTATTTT.

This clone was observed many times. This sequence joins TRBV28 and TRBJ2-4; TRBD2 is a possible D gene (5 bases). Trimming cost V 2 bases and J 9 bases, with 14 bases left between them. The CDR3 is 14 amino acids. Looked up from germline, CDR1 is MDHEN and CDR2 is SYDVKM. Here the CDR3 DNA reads TGTGCCAGCAGTTTAAAACAGCGGCGCGCCATTCAGTACTTC. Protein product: CASSLKQRRAIQYF.

The CDR3 nucleotides are TGTGCCAGCAGCGCATCCGGGAACACTGAAGCTTTCTTT. Translated: CASSASGNTEAFF. The rearrangement links TRBV6-5 to TRBJ1-1; D gene ambiguous. V gave up 6 bases and J gave up 1 base, with 9 bases separating them. This CDR3 comprises 13 residues. Germline V lookup: CDR1 MNHEY, CDR2 SVGAGI.

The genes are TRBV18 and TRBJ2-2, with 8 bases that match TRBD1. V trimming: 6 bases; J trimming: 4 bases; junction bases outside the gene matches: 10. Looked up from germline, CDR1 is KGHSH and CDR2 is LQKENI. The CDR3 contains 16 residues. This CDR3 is CASSQGTGTVTGELFF. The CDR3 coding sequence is TGTGCCAGCTCCCAAGGGACAGGCACAGTCACCGGGGAGCTGTTTTTT.

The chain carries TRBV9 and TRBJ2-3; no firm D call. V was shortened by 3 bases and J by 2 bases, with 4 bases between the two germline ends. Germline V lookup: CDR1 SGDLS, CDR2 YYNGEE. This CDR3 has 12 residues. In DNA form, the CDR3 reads TGTGCCAGCAGCGCCAACACAGATACGCAGTATTTT. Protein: CASSANTDTQYF.

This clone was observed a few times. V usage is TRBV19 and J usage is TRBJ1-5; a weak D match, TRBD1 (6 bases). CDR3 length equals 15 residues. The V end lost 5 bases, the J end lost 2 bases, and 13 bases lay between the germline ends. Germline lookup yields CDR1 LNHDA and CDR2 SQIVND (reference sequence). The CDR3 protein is CASSPRQVRNQPQHF. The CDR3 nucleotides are TGTGCCAGTAGTCCGAGACAGGTACGCAATCAGCCCCAGCATTTT.

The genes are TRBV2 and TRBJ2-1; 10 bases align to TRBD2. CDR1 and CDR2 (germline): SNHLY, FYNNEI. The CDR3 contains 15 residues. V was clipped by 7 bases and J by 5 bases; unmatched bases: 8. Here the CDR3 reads CASTRLAGDHNEQFF. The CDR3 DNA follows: TGTGCCAGCACACGCCTAGCGGGGGACCACAATGAGCAGTTCTTC.

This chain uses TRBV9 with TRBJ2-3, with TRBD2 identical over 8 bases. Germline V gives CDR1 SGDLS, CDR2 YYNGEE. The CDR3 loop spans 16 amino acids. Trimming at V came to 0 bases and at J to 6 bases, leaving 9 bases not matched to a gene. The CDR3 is CASSVGGGRLADTQYF. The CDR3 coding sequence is TGTGCCAGCAGCGTAGGTGGCGGGAGGCTCGCGGATACGCAGTATTTT.

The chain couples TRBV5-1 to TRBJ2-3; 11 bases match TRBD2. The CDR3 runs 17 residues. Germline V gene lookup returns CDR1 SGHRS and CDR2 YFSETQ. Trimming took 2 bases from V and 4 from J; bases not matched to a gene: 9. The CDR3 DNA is TGCGCCAGCAGCTTCGGACTTAGCGGGGGGGCCCCAGATACGCAGTATTTT. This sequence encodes CASSFGLSGGAPDTQYF.

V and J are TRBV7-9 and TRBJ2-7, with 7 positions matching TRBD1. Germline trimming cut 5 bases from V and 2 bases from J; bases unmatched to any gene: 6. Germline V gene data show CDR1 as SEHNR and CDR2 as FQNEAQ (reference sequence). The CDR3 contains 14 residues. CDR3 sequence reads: CASSKAGTAYEQYF. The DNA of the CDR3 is TGTGCCAGCAGCAAAGCTGGGACAGCCTACGAGCAGTACTTC.

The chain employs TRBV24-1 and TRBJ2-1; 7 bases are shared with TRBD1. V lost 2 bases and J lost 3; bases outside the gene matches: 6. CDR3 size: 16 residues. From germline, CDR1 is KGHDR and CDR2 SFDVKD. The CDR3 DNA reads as TGTGCCACCAGTGATTCAACGACAGGGAACTACAATGAGCAGTTCTTC. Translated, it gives CATSDSTTGNYNEQFF.

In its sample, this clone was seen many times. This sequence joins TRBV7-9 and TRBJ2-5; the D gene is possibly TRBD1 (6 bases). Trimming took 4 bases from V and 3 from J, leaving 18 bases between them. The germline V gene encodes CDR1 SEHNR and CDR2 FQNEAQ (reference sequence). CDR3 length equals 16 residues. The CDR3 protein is CASSSYDSTGEETQYF. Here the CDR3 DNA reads TGTGCCAGCAGCTCGTATGACTCGACAGGCGAAGAGACCCAGTACTTC.

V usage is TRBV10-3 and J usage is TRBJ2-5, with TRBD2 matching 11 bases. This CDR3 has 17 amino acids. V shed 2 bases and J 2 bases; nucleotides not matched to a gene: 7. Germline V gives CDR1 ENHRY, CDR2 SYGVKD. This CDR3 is CAISEDLAGGGQETQYF. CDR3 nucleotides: TGTGCCATCAGTGAGGACTTAGCGGGGGGGGGACAAGAGACCCAGTACTTC.